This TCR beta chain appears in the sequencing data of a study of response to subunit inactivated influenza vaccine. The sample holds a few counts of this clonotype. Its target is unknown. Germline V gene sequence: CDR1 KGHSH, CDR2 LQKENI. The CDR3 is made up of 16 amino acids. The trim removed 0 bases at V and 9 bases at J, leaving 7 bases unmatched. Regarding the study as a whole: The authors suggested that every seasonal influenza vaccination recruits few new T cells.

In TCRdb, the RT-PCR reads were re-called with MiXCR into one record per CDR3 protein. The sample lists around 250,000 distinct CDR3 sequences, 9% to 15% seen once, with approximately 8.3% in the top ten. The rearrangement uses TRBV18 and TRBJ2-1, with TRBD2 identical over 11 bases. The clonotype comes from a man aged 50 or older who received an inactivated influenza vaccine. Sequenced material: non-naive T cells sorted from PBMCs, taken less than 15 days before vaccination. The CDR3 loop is CASSPPNSGGASEQFF. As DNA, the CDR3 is TGTGCCAGCTCACCACCGAATAGCGGGGGGGCAAGTGAGCAGTTCTTC.